Shown below are 16 T cell receptor beta chains from a single sample sequenced in a study of T cell repertoires in cytomegalovirus infection. TCRdb itself ran the reads through MiXCR, one entry per CDR3 protein. The sample consists of about 490,000 distinct CDR3 sequences, around 27% of them appearing once. Source material: PBMCs. The receptors derive from a human donor in good health (CMV status not recorded). Some clones in this sample may be carry-over from other donors' samples.

The genes are TRBV4-1 and TRBJ2-1; 7 bases match TRBD2. Trimming at V came to 0 bases and at J to 9 bases, leaving 5 bases not matched to a gene. Germline V CDR1 and CDR2: MGHRA, YSYEKL. The CDR3 loop spans 14 amino acids. The CDR3 DNA is TGCGCCAGCAGCCAAGATACTAGCGAAAGTGAGCAGTTCTTC. It encodes CASSQDTSESEQFF.

This clonotype was seen a few times. The chain combines TRBV19 with TRBJ1-1; no clear D. The CDR3 runs 12 residues. Germline V gene lookup returns CDR1 LNHDA and CDR2 SQIVND (reference sequence). Trimming left V 7 bases short and J 5 bases short, with 11 bases between. CDR3 sequence (DNA): TGTGCCAGTACCCTTGGGGTTACTGAAGCTTTCTTT. This sequence encodes CASTLGVTEAFF. Based on the CDR3 plus reference TRBV19 and TRBJ1-1, the full variable domain is DGGITQSPKYLFRKEGQNVTLSCEQNLNHDAMYWYRQDPGQGLRLIYYSQIVNDFQKGDIAEGYSVSREKKESFPLTVTSAQKNPTAFYLCASTLGVTEAFFGQGTRLTVV.

This clonotype was found many times. This chain connects TRBV7-6 to TRBJ2-2, with D possibly matching TRBD1 (5 bases). The length of the CDR3 is 15 residues. Germline CDR1 SGHVS, CDR2 FNYEAQ. The V end lost 3 bases, the J end lost 0 bases, and 8 bases lay between the germline ends. CDR3 sequence reads: CASSLEGANTGELFF. CDR3 nucleotide sequence: TGTGCCAGCAGCTTGGAAGGGGCGAACACCGGGGAGCTGTTTTTT. Drawing the rest from reference TRBV7-6 and TRBJ2-2, the complete variable domain is GAGVSQSPRYKVTKRGQDVALRCDPISGHVSLYWYRQALGQGPEFLTYFNYEAQQDKSGLPNDRFSAERPEGSISTLTIQRTEQRDSAMYRCASSLEGANTGELFFGEGSRLTVL.

The chain joins TRBV7-8 to TRBJ2-1; perhaps TRBD2 as D (6 bases). Germline-derived CDR1 and CDR2 are SGHVS and FQNEAQ. V lost 5 bases to trimming and J lost 5 bases, with 22 bases between them. The CDR3 runs to 17 residues. The CDR3 reads CASSRNPTNSGHNEQFF. The CDR3 region has the DNA TGTGCCAGCAGCCGCAACCCTACGAACAGCGGGCACAATGAGCAGTTCTTC.

The DNA for the CDR3 is TGCAGTGCTAGCGCCGAGGAGACCCAGTACTTC. Amino acids: CSASAEETQYF. The V call is TRBV20-1, the J call TRBJ2-5; D gene uncertain. CDR1 and CDR2 from the germline V gene are DFQATT and SNEGSKA (reference sequence). This CDR3 is built from 11 residues. With 3 bases removed from V and 5 bases from J, the gap between germline ends came to 7 bases.

Only a few counts were recorded for this clonotype. The chain combines TRBV20-1 with TRBJ1-5; the match to TRBD1 covers 7 bases. V shed 0 bases, J shed 6 bases, and the junction held 11 bases outside the gene matches. Germline CDR1 DFQATT, CDR2 SNEGSKA (reference sequence). The CDR3 runs to 16 residues. The CDR3 loop reads CSARDSRVPGGQPQHF. The CDR3 bases are TGCAGTGCTAGAGATTCCAGGGTTCCAGGGGGTCAGCCCCAGCATTTT.

This clonotype showed up just a few times. The chain recombines TRBV5-1 with TRBJ2-2, with 12 nucleotides matching TRBD2. In germline, CDR1 is SGHRS, CDR2 YFSETQ. V dropped 4 bases and J dropped 4; count of bases not matched to a gene: 11. The CDR3 is made up of 18 amino acids. The CDR3 loop reads CASSLIPGLAGSTGELFF. The CDR3 coding sequence is TGCGCCAGCAGCCTTATACCGGGACTAGCGGGTAGCACCGGGGAGCTGTTTTTT.

In this sample, this clonotype turned up a few times. The chain uses TRBV19 and TRBJ2-5; D may correspond to TRBD1 or TRBD2 (5 bases each). The CDR3 covers 13 residues. The germline V and J ends were trimmed by 5 bases and 4 bases, with 11 bases remaining between them. Germline values: CDR1 LNHDA, CDR2 SQIVND (reference sequence). CDR3 nucleotides: TGTGCCAGTAGTGGGACGGCCAGAGAGACCCAGTACTTC. It yields the protein CASSGTARETQYF. Combining the CDR3 with reference TRBV19 and TRBJ2-5 gives the whole variable domain DGGITQSPKYLFRKEGQNVTLSCEQNLNHDAMYWYRQDPGQGLRLIYYSQIVNDFQKGDIAEGYSVSREKKESFPLTVTSAQKNPTAFYLCASSGTARETQYFGPGTRLLVL.

Many counts were recorded for this clonotype. This chain links TRBV6-5 with TRBJ2-6; D is unresolved. V was trimmed by 5 bases and J by 2 bases, leaving 4 bases between them. The germline V gene has CDR1 MNHEY and CDR2 SVGAGI. CDR3 length: 13 residues. The CDR3 bases are TGTGCCAGCAGTAGAACTGGGGCCAACGTCCTGACTTTC. Residues: CASSRTGANVLTF.

This clonotype was found a few times. CDR3 residues: CASMRRVFGETQYF. For the CDR3, the DNA is TGTGCCAGCATGAGAAGGGTCTTTGGGGAGACCCAGTACTTC. This chain links TRBV6-2 or TRBV6-3 with TRBJ2-5, with D unclear. Per germline, CDR1 MNHEY and CDR2 SVGEGT. The CDR3 covers 14 residues. V shed 7 bases and J shed 5 bases, with 17 bases lying between them.

This clonotype was recorded a few times. The rearrangement links TRBV20-1 to TRBJ2-5; D not resolved. The V end lost 1 base, the J end lost 1 base, and 7 bases lay between the germline ends. The CDR3 has 13 amino acids. Germline CDR1 DFQATT, CDR2 SNEGSKA (reference sequence). The CDR3 loop is CSARAALQETQYF. The CDR3, as DNA: TGCAGTGCTAGAGCGGCCCTCCAAGAGACCCAGTACTTC.

Turning to this clonotype: Sequence at one end of the junction differs from germline and may be a read error. The chain employs TRBV5-3 and TRBJ2-7; 9 nucleotides agree with TRBD1. TRBV5-3 is known as an ORF, though its function is uncertain. The CDR3 length is 15 residues. The CDR3 is CASSLPGQGTYEQYF. Here the CDR3 DNA reads TGTGCCAGCAGCTTACCGGGACAGGGCACCTACGAGCAGTACTTC.

This clonotype came up many times. In DNA, the CDR3 is TGTGCCAGCAGCTTAGACCTCCTATCGGACGGTATAAGCTCTGGGGCCAACGTCCTGACTTTC. It encodes CASSLDLLSDGISSGANVLTF. This rearrangement joins TRBV7-8 to TRBJ2-6; D is undetermined. The V and J ends lost 1 base and 0 bases respectively, with 22 bases between them. Germline CDR1 and CDR2: SGHVS and FQNEAQ. The CDR3 runs to 21 residues.

This clonotype showed up many times. The V gene is TRBV28, the J gene TRBJ1-2; the D gene is possibly TRBD1 (6 bases). The CDR3 loop spans 15 amino acids. Deletions cut 6 bases from V and 6 bases from J, with 20 bases between. Germline lookup yields CDR1 MDHEN and CDR2 SYDVKM. The DNA for the CDR3 is TGTGCCAGCAGGAAAAGATCTACAGGGACGGATGGCTACACCTTC. It specifies CASRKRSTGTDGYTF.

The rearrangement links TRBV6-2 or TRBV6-3 to TRBJ1-1; the match to TRBD1 covers 7 bases. The trim removed 9 bases at V and 8 bases at J, leaving 6 bases unmatched. The CDR3 loop spans 11 amino acids. Germline CDR1 MNHEY, CDR2 SVGEGT. DNA of the CDR3: TGTGCCAGTAAAGACAGGGAAGAAGCTTTCTTT. Amino acid sequence: CASKDREEAFF.

The table lists this clonotype with a few counts. V is TRBV11-2 and J is TRBJ1-3, with a tentative D call TRBD1 (6 bases). The CDR3 is 15 amino acids. CDR1 is SGHAT, CDR2 FQNNGV, per germline. The ends were cut back, 6 bases at V and 3 bases at J, with 15 bases in the middle. The CDR3, as DNA: TGTGCCAGCAGTCCAGCCCGGGACATTGGAAACACCATATATTTT. This translates into CASSPARDIGNTIYF.